This is a list of T cell receptor beta chains from one sample in a study of blood T cells in healthy people across ages. In TCRdb, the 5' RACE reads were re-called with MiXCR into one record per CDR3 protein. The repertoire consists of about 1.7 million distinct CDR3 sequences, with roughly 27% occurring once and the leading ten covering 7.7%. The sequencing input was blood. The receptors were gathered from a woman in her 30s in good health. CDR3s include the opening cysteine and the closing phenylalanine or tryptophan. Fields, in order: D gene, J gene, clone size, CDR3 length, V gene, CDR3 DNA, CDR3 protein. The D gene is left open where the match is weak. Where a row states a size, it is once, few, many or the class of an expanded clone; other rows omit it.

d_call: .
j_call: TRBJ2-4
clone_size: few
cdr3_length: 16
v_call: TRBV20-1
cdr3_nt: TGCAGTGCTAGAGATGGAGGGTGGGGAGCCAAAAACATTCAGTACTTC
cdr3_aa: CSARDGGWGAKNIQYF

d_call: TRBD2
j_call: TRBJ2-2
clone_size: few
cdr3_length: 15
v_call: TRBV29-1
cdr3_nt: TGCAGCGTTGCCGGACTAGCGGGAGAGACCGGGGAGCTGTTTTTT
cdr3_aa: CSVAGLAGETGELFF

d_call: .
j_call: TRBJ2-3
clone_size: .
cdr3_length: 15
v_call: TRBV7-2
cdr3_nt: TGTGCCAGCAGCGCCCAGGACAGCAATTGGGATACGCAGTATTTT
cdr3_aa: CASSAQDSNWDTQYF

d_call: TRBD1
j_call: TRBJ1-6
clone_size: .
cdr3_length: 17
v_call: TRBV6-6
cdr3_nt: TGTGCCAGCAGTTACCGCCAGGGGGCGGAGGGAAATTCACCCCTCCACTTT
cdr3_aa: CASSYRQGAEGNSPLHF

d_call: TRBD1
j_call: TRBJ2-5
clone_size: .
cdr3_length: 13
v_call: TRBV20-1
cdr3_nt: TGCAGTGCTAGAGAGGGGACAGGAGAGACCCAGTACTTC
cdr3_aa: CSAREGTGETQYF

d_call: TRBD1
j_call: TRBJ2-1
clone_size: few
cdr3_length: 15
v_call: TRBV7-2
cdr3_nt: TGTGCCAGCAGCGCCACAGGGGTAGTTTGGAATGAGCAGTTCTTC
cdr3_aa: CASSATGVVWNEQFF

d_call: .
j_call: TRBJ1-5
clone_size: many
cdr3_length: 15
v_call: TRBV18
cdr3_nt: TGTGCCAGCTCACAAGGACGGAATAGCAATCAGCCCCAGCATTTT
cdr3_aa: CASSQGRNSNQPQHF

d_call: .
j_call: TRBJ2-7
clone_size: many
cdr3_length: 14
v_call: TRBV6-5
cdr3_nt: TGTGCCAGCAGTTATGGGCGGGAATACTACGAGCAGTACTTC
cdr3_aa: CASSYGREYYEQYF

d_call: .
j_call: TRBJ1-2
clone_size: few
cdr3_length: 17
v_call: TRBV27
cdr3_nt: TGTGCCAGCAGCCTAAAAGGGGATCTGGGGTTAGGCTATGGCTACACCTTC
cdr3_aa: CASSLKGDLGLGYGYTF

d_call: .
j_call: TRBJ2-1
clone_size: .
cdr3_length: 12
v_call: TRBV5-1
cdr3_nt: TGCGCCAGCAGCTTGGGCCCTCCCGAAATGTTCTTC
cdr3_aa: CASSLGPPEMFF

d_call: TRBD1
j_call: TRBJ2-5
clone_size: many
cdr3_length: 14
v_call: TRBV12-3/TRBV12-4
cdr3_nt: TGTGCCAGCAGACGGACAGGCTGGACGGAGACCCAGTACTTC
cdr3_aa: CASRRTGWTETQYF

d_call: .
j_call: TRBJ2-7
clone_size: once
cdr3_length: 13
v_call: TRBV20-1
cdr3_nt: TGCAGTGCTAGCCTGTCGGCAAGCTACGAGCAGTACTTC
cdr3_aa: CSASLSASYEQYF

d_call: .
j_call: TRBJ1-6
clone_size: .
cdr3_length: 14
v_call: TRBV3-1
cdr3_nt: TGTGCCAGCAGCCCTTGGGGAGGTGATTCACCCCTCCACTTT
cdr3_aa: CASSPWGGDSPLHF

d_call: .
j_call: TRBJ1-1
clone_size: .
cdr3_length: 11
v_call: TRBV29-1
cdr3_nt: TGCAGCGGGGAAGGGAACACTGAAGCTTTCTTT
cdr3_aa: CSGEGNTEAFF

d_call: .
j_call: TRBJ1-6
clone_size: once
cdr3_length: 16
v_call: TRBV5-1
cdr3_nt: TGCGCCAGCAGCTTGGCCCCGGGGATTGAGAATTCACCCCTCCACTTT
cdr3_aa: CASSLAPGIENSPLHF

d_call: TRBD1
j_call: TRBJ1-1
clone_size: few
cdr3_length: 12
v_call: TRBV27
cdr3_nt: TGTGCCAGCAGTCCGGGACAGGGGAGAGCTTTCTTT
cdr3_aa: CASSPGQGRAFF

d_call: .
j_call: TRBJ1-2
clone_size: .
cdr3_length: 13
v_call: TRBV20-1
cdr3_nt: TGCAGTGCTAGAGTGAATACAGGGAATGGCTACACCTTC
cdr3_aa: CSARVNTGNGYTF

d_call: TRBD1
j_call: TRBJ1-5
clone_size: .
cdr3_length: 15
v_call: TRBV20-1
cdr3_nt: TGCAGTGCTAGAGAAGGGACAGTCGACTATCAGCCCCAGCATTTT
cdr3_aa: CSAREGTVDYQPQHF

d_call: .
j_call: TRBJ1-2
clone_size: many
cdr3_length: 15
v_call: TRBV5-1
cdr3_nt: TGCGCCAGCAGCTTGGATTGGGGGTCGACGAATGGCTACACCTTC
cdr3_aa: CASSLDWGSTNGYTF

d_call: .
j_call: TRBJ2-4
clone_size: .
cdr3_length: 14
v_call: TRBV10-3
cdr3_nt: TGTGCCACCCAAGGAGTGGCAGGGGTGGGAGAGCAGTACTTC
cdr3_aa: CATQGVAGVGEQYF

d_call: TRBD1
j_call: TRBJ2-1
clone_size: .
cdr3_length: 15
v_call: TRBV30
cdr3_nt: TGTGCCTGGAGTGGCCGGACAGGGTGGGAGTATGAGCAGTTCTTC
cdr3_aa: CAWSGRTGWEYEQFF

d_call: .
j_call: TRBJ2-5
clone_size: few
cdr3_length: 15
v_call: TRBV5-1
cdr3_nt: TGCGCCAGCAGCTTGGCCAGGTTGACGGAAGAGACCCAGTACTTC
cdr3_aa: CASSLARLTEETQYF

d_call: .
j_call: TRBJ2-5
clone_size: .
cdr3_length: 16
v_call: TRBV29-1
cdr3_nt: TGCAGCGTTGGCAAAGCGGGGCGGGGGCCACAAGAGACCCAGTACTTC
cdr3_aa: CSVGKAGRGPQETQYF

d_call: TRBD1
j_call: TRBJ1-2
clone_size: few
cdr3_length: 15
v_call: TRBV18
cdr3_nt: TGTGCCAGCTCACCATCTTCGACAGGGGGCAAGGGCTACACCTTC
cdr3_aa: CASSPSSTGGKGYTF

d_call: TRBD1
j_call: TRBJ2-5
clone_size: many
cdr3_length: 15
v_call: TRBV20-1
cdr3_nt: TGCAGTGCTAGAGTTGAGGGGGCGCGACGAGAGACCCAGTACTTC
cdr3_aa: CSARVEGARRETQYF

d_call: .
j_call: TRBJ2-5
clone_size: .
cdr3_length: 15
v_call: TRBV5-1
cdr3_nt: TGCGCCAGCAGCTTGGAGACAGCCCTGAAAGAGACCCAGTACTTC
cdr3_aa: CASSLETALKETQYF